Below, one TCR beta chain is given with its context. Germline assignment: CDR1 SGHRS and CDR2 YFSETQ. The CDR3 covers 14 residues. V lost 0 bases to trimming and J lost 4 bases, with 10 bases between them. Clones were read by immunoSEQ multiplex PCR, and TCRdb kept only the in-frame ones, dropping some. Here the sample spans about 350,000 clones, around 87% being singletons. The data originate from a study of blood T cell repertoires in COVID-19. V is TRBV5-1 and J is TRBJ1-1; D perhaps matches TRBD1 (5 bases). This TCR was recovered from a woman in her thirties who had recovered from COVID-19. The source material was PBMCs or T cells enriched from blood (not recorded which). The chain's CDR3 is CASSLVGESTEAFF. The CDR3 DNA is TGCGCCAGCAGCTTGGTAGGGGAAAGCACTGAAGCTTTCTTT.